The sequence of this T cell receptor beta chain was determined in a study of blood T cells in healthy people across ages. Study-wide results and limits: With age, beta diversity per million T cells declined roughly linearly, significantly by 40. One million T cells yielded diversity estimates that were considered underestimates.

It was about 9.4 milliliters of peripheral blood that were drawn from each donor. CDR1 is SGHRS and CDR2 is YFSETQ in the germline V gene. This CDR3 comprises 14 residues. Trimming took off 4 bases at V and 4 bases at J, with 12 bases between the two ends. With a J-beta primer mix and a sample-barcoded 5' primer, a second PCR ran 7 to 11 cycles. From the 5' RACE reads, TCRdb called clonotypes with MiXCR, one entry per CDR3 protein. This repertoire shows about 1.7 million distinct CDR3 sequences, 28% found once; its top ten account for more than 6%. Of note for this clonotype: Its specificity is not known.

The clonotype comes from a woman in her 30s in good health. The source material was blood. The chain has TRBV5-1 and TRBJ1-5; D possibly corresponds to TRBD1 (6 bases). Here the CDR3 DNA reads TGCGCCAGCAGCAGGGACGGGACAAATCAGCCCCAGCATTTT. Amino acid sequence: CASSRDGTNQPQHF.